This TCR beta chain was observed in a study of blood T cell repertoires in COVID-19. This CDR3 has 13 amino acids. Germline V gene lookup returns CDR1 KGHSH and CDR2 LQKENI. Original data processing: How many nucleated cells were present was estimated from reference gene primer amplification. The protocol was immunoSEQ multiplex PCR, while the TCRdb copy is restricted to in-frame clones and leaves out a portion. The DNA was the basis for D and trimming; V, J and clone size are from that table. Among under 200,000 clones listed, about 86% were seen once. A note on this clone: At one of its ends the junction is not consistent with the germline gene, which may arise from a read error.

The sample was peripheral blood. The chain is built from TRBV18 and TRBJ1-4, with 7 bases aligning to TRBD1. This TCR was sampled from a man aged 55 to 69 with acute or convalescent COVID-19. The CDR3 protein is CASSPNLRQGQVF. The CDR3 region has the DNA TGTGCCAGCTCACCAAACCTCCGACAGGGACAAGTTTTT. Using reference TRBV18 and TRBJ1-4 for the parts outside the CDR3, the full variable domain is NAGVMQNPRHLVRRRGQEARLRCSPMKGHSHVYWYRQLPEEGLKFMVYLQKENIIDESGMPKERFSAEFPKEGPSILRIQQVVRGDSAAYFCASSPNLRQGQVFGSGTQLSVL.